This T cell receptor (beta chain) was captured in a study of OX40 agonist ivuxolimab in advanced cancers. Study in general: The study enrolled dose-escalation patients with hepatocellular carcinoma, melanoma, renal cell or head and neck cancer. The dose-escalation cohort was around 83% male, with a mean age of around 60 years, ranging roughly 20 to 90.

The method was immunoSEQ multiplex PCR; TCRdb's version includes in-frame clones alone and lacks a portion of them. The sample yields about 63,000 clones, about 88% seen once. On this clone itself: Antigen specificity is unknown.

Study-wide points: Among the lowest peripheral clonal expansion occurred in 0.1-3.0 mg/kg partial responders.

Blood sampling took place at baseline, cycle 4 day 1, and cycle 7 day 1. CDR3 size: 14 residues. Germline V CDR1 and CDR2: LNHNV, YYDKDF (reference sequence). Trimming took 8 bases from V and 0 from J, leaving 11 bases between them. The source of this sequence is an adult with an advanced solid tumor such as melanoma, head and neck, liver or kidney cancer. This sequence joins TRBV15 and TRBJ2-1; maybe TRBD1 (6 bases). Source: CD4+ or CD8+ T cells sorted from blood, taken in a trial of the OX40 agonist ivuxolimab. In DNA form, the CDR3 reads TGTGCCACCGAGGACAGTTCCTCCTACAATGAGCAGTTCTTC. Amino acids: CATEDSSSYNEQFF.